This is a list of T cell receptor beta chains from one sample in a study of Ad26.COV2.S vaccination and SARS-CoV-2 variants. Libraries were prepared by immunoSEQ multiplex PCR; TCRdb keeps only in-frame clonotypes and omits some of them. The sample yields over 85,000 clones, less than 85% seen once. The sample here was peripheral blood, taken after recovery from COVID-19. These TCRs come from a human donor who had recovered from COVID-19. CDR3s include the opening cysteine and the closing phenylalanine or tryptophan. Fields, in order: CDR3 length, V gene, D gene, J gene, clone size, CDR3 DNA, CDR3 protein. D genes are given only for firm matches. Clone size appears in some rows only: once, few, many, or a class for an expanded clone.

>15|TRBV6-1|TRBD1|TRBJ1-1|.
TGTGCCAGCATCCTTTACAGGGGGGGGAACACTGAAGCTTTCTTT
CASILYRGGNTEAFF
>14|TRBV19|.|TRBJ1-2|few
TGTGCCAGTAGTATTACCGGAATCCCTTATGGCTACACCTTC
CASSITGIPYGYTF
>14|TRBV30|.|TRBJ1-2|.
TGTGCCTGGAGCCCAAGCAGCCTGCACTATGGCTACACCTTC
CAWSPSSLHYGYTF
>12|TRBV30|TRBD1|TRBJ1-6|.
TGTGCCTGGAAGGACAGGGTGGCACCCCTCCACTTT
CAWKDRVAPLHF
>15|TRBV19|.|TRBJ2-5|.
TGTGCCAGTAGTATAGCAGGGGAGGGGGGAGAGACCCAGTACTTC
CASSIAGEGGETQYF
>15|TRBV6-5|.|TRBJ1-1|.
TGTGCCAGCAGTTACTCGAGTCTAGTCAGCACTGAAGCTTTCTTT
CASSYSSLVSTEAFF
>15|TRBV7-9|.|TRBJ2-1|.
TGTGCCAGCAGCTTAGTACAAGCGGTCCAAAATGAGCAGTTCTTC
CASSLVQAVQNEQFF
>12|TRBV3-1/TRBV3-2|.|TRBJ1-2|.
TGTGCCAGCAGCCAAGGGGGCGAAGGCTACACCTTC
CASSQGGEGYTF
>15|TRBV28|TRBD1|TRBJ1-5|few
TGTGCCAGCAGGCCACAGGGGGCCGGTAAGAGGCCCCAGCATTTT
CASRPQGAGKRPQHF
>17|TRBV4-1|.|TRBJ2-7|.
TGCGCCAGCAGCCAAGATTCGGAAGGTGAAGGGAGCGACGAGCAGTACTTC
CASSQDSEGEGSDEQYF
>16|TRBV10-3|.|TRBJ1-2|.
TGTGCCATCAGGCCCCTTAGTCCGACCGGGAAGTATGGCTACACCTTC
CAIRPLSPTGKYGYTF
>19|TRBV10-2|.|TRBJ1-6|.
TGCGCCAGCAGTGAAGCCCAATACAGGGCTAGCTCCTATAATTCACCCCTCCACTTT
CASSEAQYRASSYNSPLHF
>16|TRBV4-2|.|TRBJ1-3|.
TGTGCCAGCAGCCAAGCTTACAGGGAGGCTGGAAACACCATATATTTT
CASSQAYREAGNTIYF
>14|TRBV6-1|.|TRBJ2-7|.
TGTGCCAGCAGTGATTCGTCAGTCTTGGGCGAGCAGTACTTC
CASSDSSVLGEQYF
>14|TRBV19|.|TRBJ2-6|.
TGTGCCAGTAGTATAGATCCTGGGGCCAACGTCCTGACTTTC
CASSIDPGANVLTF
>15|TRBV4-2|TRBD2|TRBJ2-1|.
TGTGCCAGCAGCCCAGAGCGGGACTCCTACAATGAGCAGTTCTTC
CASSPERDSYNEQFF
>15|TRBV12-5|.|TRBJ1-4|.
TGTGCTAGTTCCCGCTCAGGGGTTGCTAATGAAAAACTGTTTTTT
CASSRSGVANEKLFF
>15|TRBV12-5|.|TRBJ2-2|.
TGTGCTAGTGGTTTGGTATGGTCGGGGACCGGGGAGCTGTTTTTT
CASGLVWSGTGELFF
>14|TRBV9|.|TRBJ1-4|.
TGTGCCAGCAGCCGAGGGACCAGGGATGAAAAACTGTTTTTT
CASSRGTRDEKLFF
>12|TRBV24-1|.|TRBJ1-2|.
TGTGCCACCAGTGTATCGGGATACGGCTACACCTTC
CATSVSGYGYTF
>12|TRBV2|.|TRBJ1-5|.
TGTGCCAGCAGCTGGACCGACTCATCATGGCATTTT
CASSWTDSSWHF
>12|TRBV10-1|.|TRBJ1-1|few
TGCGCCAGTAAAGCGGTGAACACTGAAGCTTTCTTT
CASKAVNTEAFF
>13|TRBV5-4|.|TRBJ2-3|.
TGTGCCAGCAGCCAGGGATCCTTCGATACGCAGTATTTT
CASSQGSFDTQYF
>13|TRBV4-1|.|TRBJ1-4|.
TGCGCCAGCAGCCAGGTGCTTAATGAAAAACTGTTTTTT
CASSQVLNEKLFF
>17|TRBV5-4|TRBD2|TRBJ2-3|.
TGTGCCAGCAGCTTGGAAGTAGCGGGGGGGACCACAGATACGCAGTATTTT
CASSLEVAGGTTDTQYF
>14|TRBV7-2|.|TRBJ1-5|.
TGTGCCAGCAGCTTAGGGTTTTCCAATCAGCCCCAGCATTTT
CASSLGFSNQPQHF
>13|TRBV6-4|.|TRBJ2-3|.
TGTGCCAGCAGTGCGTCCGGACAAGATACGCAGTATTTT
CASSASGQDTQYF
>16|TRBV19|TRBD2|TRBJ2-3|.
TGTGCCAGTAGTATAGATCTATCGGGGGGGCGGGATACGCAGTATTTT
CASSIDLSGGRDTQYF
>14|TRBV7-2|TRBD2|TRBJ2-5|once
TGTGCCAGCAGCGTGGGACTAGCTAAAGAGACCCAGTACTTC
CASSVGLAKETQYF
>14|TRBV6-2/TRBV6-3|.|TRBJ1-6|.
TGTGCCAGCAGTCCCGACAGGCGTTCGTCACCCCTCCACTTT
CASSPDRRSSPLHF
>15|TRBV5-6|.|TRBJ1-5|.
TGTGCCAGCAGCTTGTATGTACAGGTCTATCAGCCCCAGCATTTT
CASSLYVQVYQPQHF